The subject of this entry is one T cell receptor (beta chain). The data belong to a study of blood T cell repertoires in COVID-19. The ends were cut back, 3 bases at V and 7 bases at J, with 6 bases in the middle. Germline CDR1 is WSHSY and CDR2 is SAAADI. This CDR3 has 11 residues. Sequenced by immunoSEQ multiplex PCR; TCRdb stores in-frame clones only, minus some. The table has about 120,000 clones, about four fifths seen once; the top ten hold approximately 2.5%. V is TRBV10-2 and J is TRBJ1-2; D is perhaps TRBD1 (6 bases). The receptor was isolated from a man between 65 and 85 years old with acute or convalescent COVID-19. Sequencing was carried out using peripheral blood. CDR3 sequence (DNA): TGCGCCAGCAGTGAAGGGGGTGGCTACACCTTC. Residues: CASSEGGGYTF.